This T cell receptor (beta chain) was documented in a study of blood T cell repertoires in COVID-19. About the study: Spain, Italy and the United States supplied samples that represented acute and convalescent COVID-19. The cDNA or gDNA used as material had been derived from T cells, B-cell-depleted T cells, or PBMCs.

This clone was found many times. Original analysis: How many nucleated cells were present was estimated from reference gene primer amplification. Libraries were prepared by immunoSEQ multiplex PCR; TCRdb keeps only in-frame clonotypes and omits some of them. The V and J calls and clone size were taken over from that table, and D and trimming were inferred from the DNA. The sample lists about 190,000 clones; roughly 86% were seen once. V shed 5 bases and J 2 bases; nucleotides not matched to a gene: 7. Germline lookup yields CDR1 LNHDA and CDR2 SQIVND (reference sequence). The CDR3 spans 15 residues. Specimen: peripheral blood. This chain uses TRBV19 with TRBJ2-7; 9 nucleotides line up with TRBD2. The TCR sequence derives from a woman in her 70s with active or convalescent COVID-19. The chain's CDR3 is CASSDRTSVTYEQYF. In DNA, the CDR3 is TGTGCCAGTAGTGACCGGACTAGCGTCACCTACGAGCAGTACTTC.